The 22 T cell receptor beta chains below come from one sample, sequenced in a study of CD8 T cells in ankylosing spondylitis. TCRdb used MiXCR to reprocess the 5' RACE reads, holding one entry per CDR3 protein. The table lists about 220,000 distinct CDR3 sequences, 6% to 8.5% of them singletons. Antigens of these TCRs are unknown. Study findings and constraints: Typical of ankylosing spondylitis blood, it appeared, was a TCR beta motif of several highly homologous variants.

Sequenced sample: blood, either unsorted or a sorted T cell fraction (not recorded which). The receptors derive from a male donor with ankylosing spondylitis.

V usage is TRBV6-6 and J usage is TRBJ1-5, with 8 bases aligning to TRBD1. The V and J ends lost 5 bases and 7 bases, in that order; junction bases with no gene match: 4. Germline lookup yields CDR1 MNHNY and CDR2 SVGAGI (reference sequence). This CDR3 region has 13 residues. CDR3 loop: CASSPGGRQPQHF. In DNA form, the CDR3 reads TGTGCCAGCAGTCCAGGGGGCAGGCAGCCCCAGCATTTT.

This clonotype was detected many times. At one of its ends the junction is not consistent with the germline gene, which may arise from a read error. The chain employs TRBV24-1 and TRBJ2-1; D might be TRBD1 or TRBD2, each matching 5 bases. There are 12 residues in the CDR3. Per germline, CDR1 KGHDR and CDR2 SFDVKD. CDR3 bases: TGTGCCACCAGTGATGCGCGGGCCTTCAGGGTCTTC. This translates into CATSDARAFRVF.

The sample holds many counts of this clonotype. The CDR3 sequence is CASSLAGLAGDTQYF. CDR3 in DNA: TGCGCCAGCAGCTTGGCGGGACTAGCGGGAGATACGCAGTATTTT. The chain has TRBV5-1 and TRBJ2-3; 12 bases align to TRBD2. CDR3 size: 15 residues. V lost 0 bases to trimming and J lost 5 bases; unmatched junction nucleotides: 1. CDR1 is SGHRS and CDR2 is YFSETQ in the germline V gene.

The J gene is TRBJ2-7, the V gene TRBV11-2; D gene uncertain. Germline values: CDR1 SGHAT, CDR2 FQNNGV. CDR3 size: 14 residues. V lost 4 bases, J lost 2 bases, and 12 bases lay in between. The CDR3 here is CASSSSGWTYEQYF. In nucleotides, the CDR3 is TGTGCCAGCAGCTCTAGTGGATGGACCTACGAGCAGTACTTC.

This clonotype was observed many times. This chain uses TRBV4-1 with TRBJ2-3; D gene uncertain. V lost 5 bases and J 4 bases, leaving 7 bases between the germline ends. The germline gives CDR1 MGHRA, CDR2 YSYEKL. The CDR3 totals 12 residues. For the CDR3, the DNA is TGCGCCAGCAGCTCCCCGTCAGATACGCAGTATTTT. Protein: CASSSPSDTQYF.

V and J are TRBV30 and TRBJ2-3; maybe TRBD2 (7 bases). Looked up from germline, CDR1 is GTSNPN and CDR2 is SVGIG (reference sequence). The CDR3 consists of 13 residues. The V and J ends lost 4 bases and 2 bases respectively, with 10 bases between them. The CDR3 is CAWTGGATDTQYF. The CDR3 nucleotides are TGTGCCTGGACTGGGGGGGCCACAGATACGCAGTATTTT.

This clonotype was counted between two and nine times. The genes are TRBV27 and TRBJ1-2, with TRBD1 as a possible D gene (5 bases). CDR1 and CDR2 from the germline V gene are MNHEY and SMNVEV (reference sequence). The CDR3 sequence is 15 residues long. Trimming stripped 6 bases from V and 4 bases from J, with 18 bases between. The CDR3 here is CASSLLGTAGYGYTF. CDR3 DNA sequence: TGTGCCAGCAGCCTTCTGGGGACGGCGGGCTATGGCTACACCTTC.

The V gene is TRBV27, the J gene TRBJ1-5, with D perhaps TRBD1 (6 bases). The V gene lost 8 bases and the J gene lost 7 bases, with 15 bases spanning the gap. There are 13 residues in the CDR3. Germline loops: CDR1 MNHEY, CDR2 SMNVEV (reference sequence). CDR3 sequence (DNA): TGTGCCAGCGGGAGGGGGGGACGACAGCCCCAGCATTTT. It yields the protein CASGRGGRQPQHF.

The chain combines TRBV6-1 with TRBJ2-4; tentatively, D is TRBD1 (5 bases). The germline V and J ends were trimmed by 8 bases and 0 bases, with 20 bases remaining between them. The CDR3 sequence is 17 residues long. Germline-derived CDR1 and CDR2 are MNHNS and SASEGT. The CDR3 here is CASFGRDVFLAKNIQYF. DNA for the CDR3: TGTGCCAGCTTCGGCAGGGATGTATTCCTAGCCAAAAACATTCAGTACTTC.

There are many counts of this clonotype. One junction end does not reproduce the germline sequence, and a read error may be involved. CDR3 in amino acids: CATSDGKSVSF. CDR3 bases: TGTGCCACCAGTGATGGGAAGTCTGTCTCCTTC. The chain combines TRBV24-1 with TRBJ1-2; D not resolved. CDR1 is KGHDR, CDR2 SFDVKD, per germline. The CDR3 spans 11 residues.

The chain couples TRBV20-1 to TRBJ2-7; 7 bases map to TRBD1. J gave up 1 base and V 5 bases, and 11 bases lay outside the gene matches. CDR3 length equals 15 residues. The germline V gene encodes CDR1 DFQATT and CDR2 SNEGSKA (reference sequence). Here the CDR3 reads CSAPVDRPRSYEQYF. CDR3 nucleotides: TGCAGTGCTCCGGTGGACAGGCCTCGATCCTACGAGCAGTACTTC.

Ten or more counts support this clonotype. The chain couples TRBV4-3 to TRBJ2-7, with TRBD1 identical over 7 bases. CDR3 length equals 15 residues. The germline CDR1 and CDR2 sequences are LGHNA and YSLEER. J was trimmed by 1 base and V by 5 bases; bases with no gene match: 8. The CDR3 region is CASSIGQERSYEQYF. DNA for the CDR3: TGCGCCAGCAGCATTGGACAGGAGCGGTCCTACGAGCAGTACTTC.

This clonotype was observed a handful of times. This chain connects TRBV27 to TRBJ2-5, with D perhaps given as TRBD1 or TRBD2 (5 bases each). Per the germline V gene, CDR1 is MNHEY and CDR2 is SMNVEV (reference sequence). The CDR3 covers 14 residues. Trimming removed 4 bases from V and 7 bases from J, with 16 bases in between. The CDR3 is CASSYPRPGGTQYF. CDR3 sequence (DNA): TGTGCCAGCAGTTACCCCCGACCTGGGGGGACCCAGTACTTC.

This clonotype was observed many times. The V call is TRBV29-1, the J call TRBJ2-5, with TRBD1 matching over 7 bases. CDR3 length equals 14 residues. After removal of 7 bases from V and 7 bases from J, the junction contained 15 bases not matched to a gene. Germline V gene sequence: CDR1 SQVTM, CDR2 ANQGSEA. The CDR3 loop reads CSGRDSGWVRTQYF. CDR3 nucleotide sequence: TGCAGCGGCCGGGACAGTGGATGGGTTAGGACCCAGTACTTC.

The rearrangement joins TRBV5-6 to TRBJ1-1, with D perhaps matching TRBD1 (6 bases). Germline loops: CDR1 SGHDT, CDR2 YYEEEE. The V gene lost 4 bases and the J gene lost 3 bases, with 13 bases spanning the gap. The CDR3 sequence is 14 residues long. CDR3 bases: TGTGCCAGCAGCCCCGGGGGGGGCCACACTGAAGCTTTCTTT. Protein: CASSPGGGHTEAFF.

The sample holds many counts of this clonotype. The genes are TRBV20-1 and TRBJ2-1; TRBD2 agrees at 9 bases. The germline V gene encodes CDR1 DFQATT and CDR2 SNEGSKA (reference sequence). J lost 8 bases, V lost 0 bases, and 14 bases had no gene match. The CDR3 runs to 17 residues. CDR3 sequence: CSARDHGASGTLHEQFF. The CDR3 coding sequence is TGCAGTGCTAGAGATCACGGGGCTAGCGGGACCTTACATGAGCAGTTCTTC.

This clonotype was counted ten times or more. The chain uses TRBV5-1 and TRBJ1-5; D unclear. CDR1 and CDR2 from the germline V gene are SGHRS and YFSETQ. The germline V and J ends were trimmed by 2 bases and 9 bases, with 12 bases remaining between them. This CDR3 spans 13 amino acids. The CDR3 loop is CASSLGPGRPQHF. CDR3 DNA sequence: TGCGCCAGCAGCTTAGGACCCGGGCGGCCCCAGCATTTT.

In this sample, this clonotype turned up a few times. This sequence joins TRBV7-9 and TRBJ2-7, with D possibly TRBD1 on 5 matching bases. The germline V and J ends were trimmed by 2 bases and 3 bases, with 11 bases remaining between them. The CDR3 extends over 14 amino acids. Per germline, CDR1 SEHNR and CDR2 FQNEAQ (reference sequence). The DNA of the CDR3 is TGTGCCAGCAGCTTACAGGACATGAGCTACGAGCAGTACTTC. Translating gives CASSLQDMSYEQYF.

Concerning this clonotype: This may arise from a read error, as a much more abundant clone is one base away. V usage is TRBV29-1 and J usage is TRBJ1-1; no definite D call. V was cut by 4 bases and J by 0 bases, with 9 bases left in between. Looked up from germline, CDR1 is SQVTM and CDR2 is ANQGSEA. CDR3 size: 13 residues. CDR3 sequence (DNA): TGCAGCGTTGTAATCAGATTGAACACTGAAGCTTTCTTT. This sequence encodes CSVVIRLNTEAFF.

The chain uses TRBV20-1 and TRBJ2-1; 12 bases are a match to TRBD2. The V gene end was trimmed by 4 bases and the J gene end by 0 bases; junction bases not matched to a gene: 25. CDR1 and CDR2 from the germline V gene are DFQATT and SNEGSKA (reference sequence). This CDR3 has 23 residues. The CDR3 reads CSAKLRTGKLAGGSYRSYNEQFF. Written as DNA, the CDR3 is TGCAGTGCTAAACTCCGGACAGGGAAGCTAGCGGGAGGGTCTTACCGCTCCTACAATGAGCAGTTCTTC.

Ten or more counts support this clonotype. The rearrangement uses TRBV2 and TRBJ1-2, with D possibly being TRBD1 (5 bases). In germline, CDR1 is SNHLY, CDR2 FYNNEI. The V end was cut by 3 bases, the J end by 10 bases, with 18 bases between. The CDR3 spans 14 residues. CDR3 DNA: TGTGCCAGCAGTGAGAATCTCTCCAGGGATGACTACACCTTC. This encodes CASSENLSRDDYTF.

The chain links TRBV4-3 to TRBJ2-3; 9 nucleotides align to TRBD2. This CDR3 region has 16 residues. The J segment lost 2 bases and the V segment lost 1 base, leaving 4 bases of the junction unmatched. CDR1 LGHNA and CDR2 YSLEER come from the germline V gene. The CDR3 bases are TGCGCCAGCAGCCAAGGCCTAGCGGGAAACACAGATACGCAGTATTTT. Translation gives CASSQGLAGNTDTQYF.